This section outlines one T cell receptor beta chain sequence together with its context. Original data processing: How many nucleated cells were present was estimated from reference gene primer amplification. Some clones are missing from TCRdb's copy, which holds only in-frame ones; the method was immunoSEQ multiplex PCR. That table gives V, J and clone size, and the DNA gave D and trimming. The table has 300,000 to 400,000 clones, about 86% seen once. This entry is derived from a study of blood T cell repertoires in COVID-19. Study as a whole: PBMCs, B-cell-depleted T cells, or T cells were the source of the cDNA or gDNA that made up the material.

V lost 5 bases to trimming and J lost 4 bases; unmatched junction nucleotides: 13. From germline, CDR1 is LNHDA and CDR2 SQIVND (reference sequence). The CDR3 length is 17 residues. The sequence derives from a woman aged 40 to 50 with acute COVID-19. Material: PBMCs or T cells enriched from blood (not recorded which). The J gene is TRBJ2-2, the V gene TRBV19; 7 bases line up with TRBD1. The CDR3 loop is CASSSRDRLHGTGELFF. Here the CDR3 DNA reads TGTGCCAGTAGTTCCAGGGACAGACTACACGGCACCGGGGAGCTGTTTTTT.